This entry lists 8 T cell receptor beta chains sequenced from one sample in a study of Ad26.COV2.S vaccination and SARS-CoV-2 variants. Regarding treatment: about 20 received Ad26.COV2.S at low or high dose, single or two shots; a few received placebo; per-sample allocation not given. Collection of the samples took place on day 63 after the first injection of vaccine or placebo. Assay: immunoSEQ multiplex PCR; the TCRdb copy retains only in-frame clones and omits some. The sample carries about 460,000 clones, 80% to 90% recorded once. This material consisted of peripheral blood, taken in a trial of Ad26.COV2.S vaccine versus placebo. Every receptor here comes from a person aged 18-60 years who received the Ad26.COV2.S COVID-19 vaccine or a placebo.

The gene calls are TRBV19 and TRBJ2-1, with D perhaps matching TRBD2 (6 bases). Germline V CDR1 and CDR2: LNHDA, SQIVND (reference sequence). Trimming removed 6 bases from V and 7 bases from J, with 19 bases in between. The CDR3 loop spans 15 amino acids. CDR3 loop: CASRLGGAGGNEQFF. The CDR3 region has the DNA TGTGCCAGTAGGCTCGGAGGGGCGGGTGGTAATGAGCAGTTCTTC.

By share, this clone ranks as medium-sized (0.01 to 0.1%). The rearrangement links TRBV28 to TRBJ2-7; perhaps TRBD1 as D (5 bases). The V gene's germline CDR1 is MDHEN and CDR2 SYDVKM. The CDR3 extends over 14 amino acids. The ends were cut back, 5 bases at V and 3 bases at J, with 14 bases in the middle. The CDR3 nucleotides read TGTGCCAGCAGTACCCGGACACCGCTCTACGAGCAGTACTTC. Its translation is CASSTRTPLYEQYF.

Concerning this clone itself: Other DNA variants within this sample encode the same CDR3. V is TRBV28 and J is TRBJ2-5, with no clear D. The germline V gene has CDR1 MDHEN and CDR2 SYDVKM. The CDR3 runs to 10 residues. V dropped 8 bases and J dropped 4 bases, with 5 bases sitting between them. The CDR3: CASLGETQYF. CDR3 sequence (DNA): TGTGCCAGCCTCGGAGAGACCCAGTACTTC.

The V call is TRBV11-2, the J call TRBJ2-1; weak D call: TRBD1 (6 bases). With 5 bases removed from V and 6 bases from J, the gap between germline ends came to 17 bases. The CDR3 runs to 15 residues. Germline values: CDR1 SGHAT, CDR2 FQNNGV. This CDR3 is CASSKGLVQGNEQFF. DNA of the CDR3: TGTGCCAGCAGCAAAGGGTTAGTACAGGGCAATGAGCAGTTCTTC.

The CDR3 reads CASSLKGRSTDTQYF. CDR3 sequence (DNA): TGTGCCAGCAGCCTTAAGGGACGGAGCACAGATACGCAGTATTTT. This rearrangement joins TRBV7-2 to TRBJ2-3, with D perhaps TRBD1 or TRBD2 (5 bases each). The ends were cut back, 5 bases at V and 0 bases at J, with 12 bases in the middle. The germline V gene encodes CDR1 SGHTA and CDR2 FQGNSA. This CDR3 has 15 residues.

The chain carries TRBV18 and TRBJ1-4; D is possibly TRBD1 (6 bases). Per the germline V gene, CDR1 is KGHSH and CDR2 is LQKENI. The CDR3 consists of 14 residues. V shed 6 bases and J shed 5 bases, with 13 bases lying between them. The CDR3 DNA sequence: TGTGCCAGCTCCCCCGGGGGCAAGAATGAAAAACTGTTTTTT. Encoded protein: CASSPGGKNEKLFF.

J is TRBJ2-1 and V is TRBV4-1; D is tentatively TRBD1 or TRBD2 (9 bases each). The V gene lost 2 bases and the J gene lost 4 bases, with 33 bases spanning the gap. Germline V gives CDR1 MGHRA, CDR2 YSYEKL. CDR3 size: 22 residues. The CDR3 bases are TGCGCCAGCAGCCAACCTCCGCCCGGACAGGGGTCAGCTAGCGGGAAATACAATGAGCAGTTCTTC. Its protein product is CASSQPPPGQGSASGKYNEQFF.

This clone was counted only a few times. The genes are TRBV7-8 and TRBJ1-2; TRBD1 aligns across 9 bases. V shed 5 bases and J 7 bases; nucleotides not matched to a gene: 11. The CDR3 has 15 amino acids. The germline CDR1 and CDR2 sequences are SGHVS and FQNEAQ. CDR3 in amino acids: CASSPRTGDIVGYTF. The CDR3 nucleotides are TGTGCCAGCAGCCCAAGGACAGGGGACATTGTTGGCTACACCTTC.